Following are 20 T cell receptor beta chains from one sample sequenced in a study of read filtering for tumor transcriptome and immune sequencing. From roughly 390 ng of RNA, a library with molecular barcoded alpha/delta and beta/gamma adaptors was made. TCRdb analysed the reads with MiXCR anew, one entry per CDR3 protein. This sample has about 90,000 distinct CDR3 sequences, with roughly an eighth found just once. Specimen: a population of CD138-negative cells sorted from bone marrow. These receptors originate from a donor at least 40 years old with multiple myeloma.

In this sample, this clonotype turned up many times. CDR3 loop: CASSPQGNTGELFF. The DNA of the CDR3 is TGTGCCAGCTCACCGCAGGGGAACACCGGGGAGCTGTTTTTT. The chain combines TRBV18 with TRBJ2-2; D is perhaps TRBD1 (5 bases). This CDR3 is 14 amino acids long. Trimming cost V 3 bases and J 1 base, with 6 bases left between them. CDR1 and CDR2 (germline): KGHSH, LQKENI.

This clonotype was recorded many times. V and J are TRBV5-1 and TRBJ1-1; the D is unclear. This CDR3 contains 13 residues. The V end lost 5 bases, the J end lost 3 bases, and 11 bases lay between the germline ends. CDR1 is SGHRS, CDR2 YFSETQ, per germline. CDR3 sequence (DNA): TGCGCCAGCAGTATATCCCCAGACACTGAAGCTTTCTTT. It encodes CASSISPDTEAFF.

As to this clonotype: Possible read error: a much larger clone is one base away. The V call is TRBV20-1, the J call TRBJ1-1; D is possibly TRBD1 (5 bases). The germline V gene has CDR1 DFQATT and CDR2 SNEGSKA (reference sequence). This CDR3 region has 15 residues. Trimming removed 2 bases from V and 2 bases from J, with 15 bases in between. The CDR3 loop reads CSARSLQEANTEAFF. The CDR3 DNA reads as TGCAGTGCTAGAAGCTTACAGGAGGCAAACACTGAAGCTTTCTTT.

This clonotype was seen repeatedly, ten times or more. The chain carries TRBV5-1 and TRBJ2-7; the D gene is possibly TRBD2 (6 bases). The V end was cut by 4 bases, the J end by 5 bases, with 13 bases between. Germline lookup yields CDR1 SGHRS and CDR2 YFSETQ. The CDR3 totals 13 residues. The CDR3 DNA sequence: TGCGCCAGCAGCCCTGGAGGGCGAAACGAGCAGTACTTC. Amino acids: CASSPGGRNEQYF.

This clonotype has ten or more counts. The rearrangement uses TRBV3-1 and TRBJ2-1; 9 bases map to TRBD2. The germline gives CDR1 LGHDT, CDR2 YNNKEL (reference sequence). The J segment lost 4 bases and the V segment lost 4 bases, leaving 5 bases of the junction unmatched. The CDR3 is made up of 15 amino acids. The CDR3, as DNA: TGTGCCAGCAGCCCGACGACTAGCGGATACAATGAGCAGTTCTTC. This encodes CASSPTTSGYNEQFF.

This clonotype occurred many times. The chain recombines TRBV5-5 with TRBJ2-5, with D possibly being TRBD1 (6 bases). The germline gives CDR1 SGHKS, CDR2 YYEKEE (reference sequence). The CDR3 consists of 13 residues. V lost 1 base to trimming and J lost 5 bases, with 9 bases between them. The CDR3 nucleotides read TGTGCCAGCAGCTTGCAGGGGCGGGAGACCCAGTACTTC. Translation gives CASSLQGRETQYF.

This clonotype was seen many times. The rearrangement joins TRBV2 to TRBJ1-2; D ambiguous. Trimming left V 2 bases short and J 4 bases short, with 5 bases between. From germline, CDR1 is SNHLY and CDR2 FYNNEI. The CDR3 is 12 residues long. CDR3 loop: CASSESSYGYTF. CDR3 DNA: TGTGCCAGCAGTGAATCCAGCTATGGCTACACCTTC. The entire variable domain, with the rest obtained from reference TRBV2 and TRBJ1-2, is as follows: EPEVTQTPSHQVTQMGQEVILRCVPISNHLYFYWYRQILGQKVEFLVSFYNNEISEKSEIFDDQFSVERPDGSNFTLKIRSTKLEDSAMYFCASSESSYGYTFGSGTRLTVV.

This clonotype was counted many times. The rearrangement links TRBV20-1 to TRBJ2-5, with 7 bases fitting TRBD1. V trimming: 6 bases; J trimming: 4 bases; junction bases outside the gene matches: 11. The CDR3 sequence is 14 residues long. Germline V gene data show CDR1 as DFQATT and CDR2 as SNEGSKA (reference sequence). The DNA for the CDR3 is TGCAGTGCCGCGACAGGGCGAGGGTCAGAGACCCAGTACTTC. Its translation: CSAATGRGSETQYF.

This clonotype was detected many times. V is TRBV10-3 and J is TRBJ1-2; possibly TRBD1 for D (6 bases). CDR1 and CDR2 from the germline V gene are ENHRY and SYGVKD. This CDR3 comprises 16 residues. Trimming removed 4 bases from V and 4 bases from J, with 19 bases in between. This CDR3 is CAISGRQTGFSYGYTF. Here the CDR3 DNA reads TGTGCCATCAGTGGCCGCCAAACAGGGTTCAGCTATGGCTACACCTTC.

In its sample, this clonotype was seen many times. The chain is built from TRBV29-1 and TRBJ2-1; TRBD2 agrees at 7 bases. This CDR3 region has 15 residues. Germline CDR1 reads SQVTM; CDR2 reads ANQGSEA. The junction had 9 bases not matched to a gene; V was cut back by 5 bases and J by 2 bases. CDR3 in amino acids: CSVPARAGAYNEQFF. CDR3 DNA sequence: TGCAGCGTTCCGGCTAGGGCGGGGGCCTACAATGAGCAGTTCTTC.

This clonotype was observed at least ten times. The V call is TRBV4-1, the J call TRBJ2-1; no clear D gene. Germline CDR1 reads MGHRA; CDR2 reads YSYEKL. V was pared by 0 bases and J by 4 bases, with 7 bases between. This CDR3 has 14 amino acids. CDR3 sequence: CASSQDNAYNEQFF. The CDR3 coding sequence is TGCGCCAGCAGCCAAGATAACGCATACAATGAGCAGTTCTTC.

This rearrangement joins TRBV12-3 or TRBV12-4 to TRBJ2-2; 9 nucleotides agree with TRBD1. This CDR3 contains 16 residues. The trim removed 0 bases at V and 7 bases at J, leaving 6 bases unmatched. In nucleotides, the CDR3 is TGTGCCAGCAGTTTAGCCGGACAGGGGAGCGGCGGGGAGCTGTTTTTT. The encoded protein is CASSLAGQGSGGELFF.

This clonotype was counted at least ten times. The chain joins TRBV28 to TRBJ2-1, with 10 bases aligning to TRBD1. Germline V gene sequence: CDR1 MDHEN, CDR2 SYDVKM. The CDR3 extends over 19 amino acids. V was pared by 6 bases and J by 5 bases, with 19 bases of the junction left unmatched. DNA for the CDR3: TGTGCCAGCAGCCTTCTCCAACACCCCGGGACAGGGGCGGACAATGAGCAGTTCTTC. Translation: CASSLLQHPGTGADNEQFF.

About this clonotype itself: This may be a read error, as it is one base from a much larger clone. As the CDR3 is not closed by the conserved phenylalanine or tryptophan, this likely results from a read error. V gene TRBV19 combines with J gene TRBJ2-5; 7 nucleotides line up with TRBD2. This CDR3 is built from 16 residues. V was clipped by 1 base and J by 1 base; unmatched bases: 6. The V gene's germline CDR1 is LNHDA and CDR2 SQIVND (reference sequence). CDR3 sequence: CASSIGAERGQETQYV. Here the CDR3 DNA reads TGTGCCAGTAGTATAGGGGCGGAGCGGGGCCAAGAGACCCAGTACGTC.

This clonotype showed up many times. The rearrangement uses TRBV5-1 and TRBJ2-2, with D possibly being TRBD2 (5 bases). In germline, CDR1 is SGHRS, CDR2 YFSETQ. V lost 1 base, J lost 4 bases, and 11 bases lay in between. The CDR3 spans 15 residues. The CDR3 sequence is CASSLNAGPTGELFF. CDR3 nucleotide sequence: TGCGCCAGCAGCTTGAATGCGGGCCCCACCGGGGAGCTGTTTTTT.

This clonotype showed up many times. This chain uses TRBV20-1 with TRBJ2-2; unclear D gene. V lost 6 bases to trimming and J lost 7 bases, with 24 bases between them. The germline CDR1 and CDR2 sequences are DFQATT and SNEGSKA (reference sequence). The CDR3 spans 16 residues. The CDR3 loop is CSAASTDRTADGELFF. DNA for the CDR3: TGCAGTGCGGCCTCTACGGACCGCACGGCGGACGGGGAGCTGTTTTTT.

This sequence joins TRBV12-5 and TRBJ1-4, with a tentative D call TRBD1 (6 bases). The CDR3 totals 15 residues. Germline CDR1 is LGHNT and CDR2 is FRNRAP. The CDR3 protein is CVSSLRAGTNEKLFF. The CDR3 coding sequence is TGTGTCAGCAGTTTGAGAGCAGGGACAAATGAAAAACTGTTTTTT.

This clonotype showed up many times. The chain links TRBV5-1 to TRBJ2-1; no definite D call. This CDR3 region has 15 residues. Deletions cut 3 bases from V and 0 bases from J, with 10 bases between. CDR1 SGHRS and CDR2 YFSETQ come from the germline V gene. DNA of the CDR3: TGCGCCAGCAGCTCATTCCTAAGCTCCTACAATGAGCAGTTCTTC. Translation gives CASSSFLSSYNEQFF.

This sequence joins TRBV9 and TRBJ2-1; D unclear. Germline V gives CDR1 SGDLS, CDR2 YYNGEE. V was pared by 0 bases and J by 5 bases, with 6 bases between. This CDR3 has 13 amino acids. As DNA, the CDR3 is TGTGCCAGCAGCGTAGCTCCAAACAATGAGCAGTTCTTC. Translated, it gives CASSVAPNNEQFF.

This clonotype was detected ten times or more. The chain employs TRBV5-1 and TRBJ2-6; a weak D match, TRBD1 (6 bases). The CDR3 contains 15 residues. The germline V gene encodes CDR1 SGHRS and CDR2 YFSETQ. V was shortened by 5 bases and J by 2 bases, with 11 bases between the two germline ends. CDR3 region: CASSPGVAGANVLTF. The CDR3 DNA sequence: TGCGCCAGCAGTCCAGGGGTTGCTGGGGCCAACGTCCTGACTTTC.